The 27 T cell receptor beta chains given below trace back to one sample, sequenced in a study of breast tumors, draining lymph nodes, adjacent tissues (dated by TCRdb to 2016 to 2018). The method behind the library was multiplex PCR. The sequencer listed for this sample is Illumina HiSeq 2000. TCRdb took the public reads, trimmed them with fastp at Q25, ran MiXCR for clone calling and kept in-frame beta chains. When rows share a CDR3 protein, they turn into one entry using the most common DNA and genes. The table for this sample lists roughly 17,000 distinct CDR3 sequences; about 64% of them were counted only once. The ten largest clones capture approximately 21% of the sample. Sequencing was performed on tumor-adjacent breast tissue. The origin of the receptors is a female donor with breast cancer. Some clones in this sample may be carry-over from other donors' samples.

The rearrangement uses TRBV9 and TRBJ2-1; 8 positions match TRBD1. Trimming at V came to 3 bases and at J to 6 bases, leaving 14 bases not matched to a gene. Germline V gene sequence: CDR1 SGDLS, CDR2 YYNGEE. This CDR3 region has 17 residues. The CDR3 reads CASSAPTDRESGNEQFF. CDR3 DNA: TGTGCCAGCAGCGCCCCAACGGACAGGGAATCGGGCAATGAGCAGTTCTTC.

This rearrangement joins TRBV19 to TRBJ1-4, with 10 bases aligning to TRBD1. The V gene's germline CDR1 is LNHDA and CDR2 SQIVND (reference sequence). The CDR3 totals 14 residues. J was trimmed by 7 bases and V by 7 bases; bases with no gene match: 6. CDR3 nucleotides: TGTGCCAGTACTACGGGACAGGGGTCTGAAAAACTGTTTTTT. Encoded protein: CASTTGQGSEKLFF.

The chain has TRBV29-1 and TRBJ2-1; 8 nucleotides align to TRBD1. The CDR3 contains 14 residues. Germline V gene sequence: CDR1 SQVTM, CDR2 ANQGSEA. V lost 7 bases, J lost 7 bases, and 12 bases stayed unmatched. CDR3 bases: TGCAGCGCTCGTATTGCAGGGGGCAAAAATGAGCAGTTCTTC. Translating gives CSARIAGGKNEQFF.

The CDR3 is CASSLLRNTIYF. The CDR3 bases are TGTGCCAGCAGCTTATTGCGAAACACCATATATTTT. The rearrangement links TRBV7-8 to TRBJ1-3; no firm D call. The CDR3 is 12 amino acids. V lost 2 bases to trimming and J lost 5 bases, with 4 bases between them. Germline loops: CDR1 SGHVS, CDR2 FQNEAQ.

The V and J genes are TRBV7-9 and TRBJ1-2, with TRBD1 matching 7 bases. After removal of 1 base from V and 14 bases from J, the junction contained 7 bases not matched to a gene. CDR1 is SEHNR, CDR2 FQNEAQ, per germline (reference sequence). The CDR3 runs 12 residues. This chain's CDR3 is CASSLVGTAHTF. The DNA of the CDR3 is TGTGCCAGCAGCTTAGTAGGGACAGCTCATACCTTC.

In nucleotides, the CDR3 is TGCAGCGTTGTCCTTTACCTGACTAGCTCGAGCACAGATACGCAGTATTTT. This gives the protein CSVVLYLTSSSTDTQYF. The V gene is TRBV29-1, the J gene TRBJ2-3; 7 positions agree with TRBD2. This CDR3 comprises 17 residues. The germline V gene encodes CDR1 SQVTM and CDR2 ANQGSEA. Germline trimming cut 4 bases from V and 0 bases from J; bases unmatched to any gene: 13.

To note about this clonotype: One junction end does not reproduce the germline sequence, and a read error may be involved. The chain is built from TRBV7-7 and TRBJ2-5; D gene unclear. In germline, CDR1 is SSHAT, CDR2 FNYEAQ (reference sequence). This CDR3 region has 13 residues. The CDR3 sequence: CASSNAEQEAQYF. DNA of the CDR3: TGTGCTAGCAGCAATGCAGAACAAGAGGCCCAGTACTTC. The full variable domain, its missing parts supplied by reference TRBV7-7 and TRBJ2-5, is GAGVSQSPRYKVTKRGQDVTLRCDPISSHATLYWYQQALGQGPEFLTYFNYEAQPDKSGLPSDRFSAERPEGSISTLTIQRTEQRDSAMYRCASSNAEQEAQYFGPGTRLLVL.

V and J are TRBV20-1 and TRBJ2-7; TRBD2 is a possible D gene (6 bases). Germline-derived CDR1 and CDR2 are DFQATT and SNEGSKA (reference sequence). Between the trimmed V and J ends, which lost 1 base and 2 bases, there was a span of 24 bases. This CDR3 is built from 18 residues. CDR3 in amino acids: CSARGLGARQGSTYEQYF. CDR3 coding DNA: TGCAGTGCTAGAGGACTAGGGGCAAGACAAGGGTCAACCTACGAGCAGTACTTC.

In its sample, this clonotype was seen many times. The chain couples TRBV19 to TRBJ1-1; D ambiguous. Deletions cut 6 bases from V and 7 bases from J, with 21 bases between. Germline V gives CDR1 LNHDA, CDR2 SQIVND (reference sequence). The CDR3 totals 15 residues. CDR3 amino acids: CASRSGEAGLYEAFF. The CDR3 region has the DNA TGTGCCAGTAGATCCGGGGAGGCTGGTTTGTATGAAGCTTTCTTT.

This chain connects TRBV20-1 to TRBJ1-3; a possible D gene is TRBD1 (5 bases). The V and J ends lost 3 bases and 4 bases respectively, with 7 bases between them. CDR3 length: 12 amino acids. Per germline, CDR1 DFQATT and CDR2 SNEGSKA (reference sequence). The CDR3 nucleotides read TGCAGTGCTAGGGGGCCCGGAAACACCATATATTTT. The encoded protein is CSARGPGNTIYF.

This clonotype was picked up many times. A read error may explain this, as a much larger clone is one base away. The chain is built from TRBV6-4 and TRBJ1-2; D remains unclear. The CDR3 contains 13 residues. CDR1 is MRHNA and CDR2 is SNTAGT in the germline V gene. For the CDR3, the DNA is TGTGCCAGCAGTCGCGGGCCCAGCTATGGCTACGCCTTC. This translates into CASSRGPSYGYAF.

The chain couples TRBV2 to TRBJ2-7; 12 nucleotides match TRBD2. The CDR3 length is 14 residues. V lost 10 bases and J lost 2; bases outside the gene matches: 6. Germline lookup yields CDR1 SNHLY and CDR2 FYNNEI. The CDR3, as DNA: TGTGCCATAACAGGACTAGCGGGGCCCTACGAGCAGTACTTC. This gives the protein CAITGLAGPYEQYF.

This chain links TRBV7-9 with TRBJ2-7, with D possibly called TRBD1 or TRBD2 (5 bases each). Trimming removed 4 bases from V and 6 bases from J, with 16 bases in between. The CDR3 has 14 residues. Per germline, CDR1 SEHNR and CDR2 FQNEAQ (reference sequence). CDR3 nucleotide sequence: TGTGCCAGCAGCTCAGTCGGGGCCTACGGCGAGCAGTACTTC. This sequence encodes CASSSVGAYGEQYF.

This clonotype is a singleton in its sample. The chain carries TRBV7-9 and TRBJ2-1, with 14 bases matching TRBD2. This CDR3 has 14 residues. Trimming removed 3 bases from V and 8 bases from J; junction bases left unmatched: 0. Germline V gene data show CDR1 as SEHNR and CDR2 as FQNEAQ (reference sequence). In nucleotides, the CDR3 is TGTGCCAGCAGCTTGGGACTAGCGGGAGATGAGCAGTTCTTC. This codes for CASSLGLAGDEQFF.

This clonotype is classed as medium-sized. The CDR3: CASSAGTAPSTDTQYF. The CDR3 region has the DNA TGCGCCAGCAGCGCGGGGACAGCCCCTAGCACAGATACGCAGTATTTT. This rearrangement joins TRBV4-3 to TRBJ2-3, with D maybe TRBD1 (7 bases). The germline gives CDR1 LGHNA, CDR2 YSLEER. The CDR3 loop spans 16 amino acids. The V gene lost 5 bases and the J gene lost 0 bases, with 15 bases spanning the gap.

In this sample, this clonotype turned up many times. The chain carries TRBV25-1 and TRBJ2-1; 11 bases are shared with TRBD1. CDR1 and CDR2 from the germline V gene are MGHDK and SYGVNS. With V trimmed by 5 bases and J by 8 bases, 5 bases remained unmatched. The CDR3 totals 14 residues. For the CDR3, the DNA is TGTGCCAGCAGTCGGACAGGGGGCATCCATGAGCAGTTCTTC. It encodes CASSRTGGIHEQFF.

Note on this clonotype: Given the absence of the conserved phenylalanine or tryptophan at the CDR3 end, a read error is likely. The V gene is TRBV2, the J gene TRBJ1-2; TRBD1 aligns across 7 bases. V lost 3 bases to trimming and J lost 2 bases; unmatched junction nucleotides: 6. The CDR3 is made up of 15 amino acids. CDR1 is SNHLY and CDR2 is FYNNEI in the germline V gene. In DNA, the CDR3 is TGTGCCAGCAGTGAGTGGAGGGGGCCCAACTATGGCTACACCCTC. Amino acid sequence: CASSEWRGPNYGYTL.

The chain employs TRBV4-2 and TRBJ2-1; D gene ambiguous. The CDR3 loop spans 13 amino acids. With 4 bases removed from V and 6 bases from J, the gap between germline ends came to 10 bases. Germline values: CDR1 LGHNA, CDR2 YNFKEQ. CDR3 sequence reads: CASSPPDANEQFF. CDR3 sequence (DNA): TGTGCCAGCAGCCCTCCCGACGCCAATGAGCAGTTCTTC.

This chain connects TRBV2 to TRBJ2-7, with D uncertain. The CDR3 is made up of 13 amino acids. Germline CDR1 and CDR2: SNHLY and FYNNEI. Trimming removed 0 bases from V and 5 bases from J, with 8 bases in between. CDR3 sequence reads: CASSEALRDEQYF. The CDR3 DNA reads TGTGCCAGCAGTGAAGCGCTTCGCGACGAGCAGTACTTC. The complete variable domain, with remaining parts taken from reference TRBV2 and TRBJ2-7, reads EPEVTQTPSHQVTQMGQEVILRCVPISNHLYFYWYRQILGQKVEFLVSFYNNEISEKSEIFDDQFSVERPDGSNFTLKIRSTKLEDSAMYFCASSEALRDEQYFGPGTRLTVT.

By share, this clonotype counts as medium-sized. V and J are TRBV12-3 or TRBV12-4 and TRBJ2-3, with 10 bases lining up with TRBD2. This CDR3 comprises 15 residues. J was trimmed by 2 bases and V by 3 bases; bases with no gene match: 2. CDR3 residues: CASSFGLAVTDTQYF. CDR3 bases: TGTGCCAGCAGTTTTGGACTAGCGGTCACAGATACGCAGTATTTT.

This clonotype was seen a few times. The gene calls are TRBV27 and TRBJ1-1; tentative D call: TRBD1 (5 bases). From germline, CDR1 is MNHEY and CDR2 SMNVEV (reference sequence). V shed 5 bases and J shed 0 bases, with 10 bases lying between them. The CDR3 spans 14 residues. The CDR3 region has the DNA TGTGCCAGCAGTCGAGGGGCTGTGAACACTGAAGCTTTCTTT. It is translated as CASSRGAVNTEAFF.

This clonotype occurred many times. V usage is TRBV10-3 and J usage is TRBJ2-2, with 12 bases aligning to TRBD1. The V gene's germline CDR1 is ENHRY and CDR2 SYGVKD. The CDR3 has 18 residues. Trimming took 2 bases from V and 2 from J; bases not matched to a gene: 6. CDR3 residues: CAISEEGTGGANTGELFF. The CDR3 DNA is TGTGCCATCAGTGAGGAGGGGACAGGGGGCGCCAACACCGGGGAGCTGTTTTTT.

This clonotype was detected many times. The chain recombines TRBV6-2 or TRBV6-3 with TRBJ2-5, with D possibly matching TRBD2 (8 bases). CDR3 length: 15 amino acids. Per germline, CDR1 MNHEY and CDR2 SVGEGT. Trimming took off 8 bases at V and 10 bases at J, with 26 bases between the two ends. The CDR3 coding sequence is TGTGCCAGCGCCTACCCGACAGGGCACGGGGGGGACCAGTACTTC. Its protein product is CASAYPTGHGGDQYF.

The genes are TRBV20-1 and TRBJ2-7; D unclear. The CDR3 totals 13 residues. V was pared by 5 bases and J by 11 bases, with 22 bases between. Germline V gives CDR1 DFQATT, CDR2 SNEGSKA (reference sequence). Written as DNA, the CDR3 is TGCAGTGCTGCCAACCGCCCTACCTTAGAGGAGTACTTC. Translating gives CSAANRPTLEEYF.

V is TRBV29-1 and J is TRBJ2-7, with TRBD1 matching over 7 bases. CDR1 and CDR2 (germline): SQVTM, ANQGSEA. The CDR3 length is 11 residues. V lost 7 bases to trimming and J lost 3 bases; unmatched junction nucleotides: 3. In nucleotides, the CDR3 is TGCAGCGCGGGACAGAACTACGAGCAGTACTTC. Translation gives CSAGQNYEQYF.

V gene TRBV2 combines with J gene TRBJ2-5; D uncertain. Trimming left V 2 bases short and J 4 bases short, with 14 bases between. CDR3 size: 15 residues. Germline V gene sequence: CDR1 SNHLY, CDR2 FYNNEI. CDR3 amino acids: CASSEPSRIGETQYF. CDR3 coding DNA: TGTGCCAGCAGTGAACCTAGTCGGATAGGAGAGACCCAGTACTTC.

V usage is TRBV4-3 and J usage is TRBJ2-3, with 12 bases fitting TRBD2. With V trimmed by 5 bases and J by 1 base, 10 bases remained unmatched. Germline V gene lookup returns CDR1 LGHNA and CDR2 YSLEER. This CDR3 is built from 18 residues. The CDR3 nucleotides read TGCGCCAGCAGCTGGGAAGGGGCTAGCGGGAGGGGCACAGATACGCAGTATTTT. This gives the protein CASSWEGASGRGTDTQYF.